The 18 T cell receptor beta chains given below trace back to one sample, sequenced in a study of cytomegalovirus exposure and HLA in healthy donors. Sequenced by immunoSEQ multiplex PCR; TCRdb stores in-frame clones only, minus some. This table has fewer than 400,000 clones, 86% appearing once. Source material: PBMCs. The origin of the receptors is a young woman in good health and CMV-seronegative.

The chain is built from TRBV27 and TRBJ2-1; no clear D gene. Germline assignment: CDR1 MNHEY and CDR2 SMNVEV (reference sequence). This CDR3 contains 17 residues. V was shortened by 2 bases and J by 0 bases, with 14 bases between the two germline ends. For the CDR3, the DNA is TGTGCCAGCAGTTTAACCCCCGACTTGATCTCCTACAATGAGCAGTTCTTC. It yields the protein CASSLTPDLISYNEQFF.

Written as DNA, the CDR3 is TGTGCCAGCAGCTTAGTTGCGGGCGCGAACACCGGGGAGCTGTTTTTT. Protein: CASSLVAGANTGELFF. The V call is TRBV11-3, the J call TRBJ2-2; maybe TRBD2 (5 bases). Germline assignment: CDR1 SGHNT and CDR2 YENEEA. The CDR3 runs 16 residues. Trimming removed 1 base at V and 0 bases at J, with 9 bases between.

The J gene is TRBJ2-7, the V gene TRBV15; 13 nucleotides align to TRBD2. Per germline, CDR1 LNHNV and CDR2 YYDKDF (reference sequence). The CDR3 runs to 16 residues. Trimming cost V 3 bases and J 6 bases; bases outside gene matches: 8. The CDR3 DNA follows: TGTGCCACCAGCAGGACAAGACTAGCGGGAGGCTCCGAGCAGTACTTC. This sequence encodes CATSRTRLAGGSEQYF.

This chain connects TRBV6-1 to TRBJ1-2; no clear D. The CDR3 length is 15 residues. The germline V gene encodes CDR1 MNHNS and CDR2 SASEGT. Trimming took 0 bases from V and 5 from J, leaving 13 bases between them. CDR3 loop: CASSEAHGSGYGYTF. CDR3 sequence (DNA): TGTGCCAGCAGTGAAGCCCACGGCTCGGGTTATGGCTACACCTTC.

The chain has TRBV19 and TRBJ2-7; 7 bases fit TRBD1. The J segment lost 0 bases and the V segment lost 3 bases, leaving 5 bases of the junction unmatched. The germline V gene encodes CDR1 LNHDA and CDR2 SQIVND (reference sequence). This CDR3 spans 15 amino acids. CDR3 amino acids: CASSMGDSISYEQYF. CDR3 nucleotide sequence: TGTGCCAGTAGTATGGGGGACAGTATCTCCTACGAGCAGTACTTC.

The rearrangement joins TRBV27 to TRBJ2-7, with TRBD2 matching 8 bases. V was clipped by 7 bases and J by 0 bases; unmatched bases: 8. The CDR3 is made up of 15 amino acids. The V gene's germline CDR1 is MNHEY and CDR2 SMNVEV (reference sequence). In DNA, the CDR3 is TGTGCCAGCATGCTGAGCGGGGGCCTCTCCTACGAGCAGTACTTC. Encoded protein: CASMLSGGLSYEQYF.

The rearrangement links TRBV2 to TRBJ1-5; D not certain. The CDR3 loop spans 12 amino acids. Germline values: CDR1 SNHLY, CDR2 FYNNEI. The ends were cut back, 6 bases at V and 4 bases at J, with 7 bases in the middle. The CDR3 loop is CASSHRNQPQHF. The CDR3 bases are TGTGCCAGCAGCCACAGAAATCAGCCCCAGCATTTT.

The gene calls are TRBV7-9 and TRBJ1-5; 8 bases match TRBD1. The J segment lost 2 bases and the V segment lost 5 bases, leaving 2 bases of the junction unmatched. The CDR3 covers 14 residues. The germline V gene has CDR1 SEHNR and CDR2 FQNEAQ (reference sequence). Here the CDR3 reads CASSGGQGNQPQHF. The CDR3 DNA is TGTGCCAGCAGCGGGGGACAGGGCAATCAGCCCCAGCATTTT.

The gene calls are TRBV11-1 and TRBJ2-1, with 16 bases matching TRBD2. The V gene's germline CDR1 is SGHAT and CDR2 FQDESV (reference sequence). The ends lost 5 bases at V and 7 bases at J; junction bases unmatched: 5. CDR3 length equals 16 residues. This CDR3 reads CASSPGTSGRGNEQFF. The CDR3 DNA reads TGTGCCAGCAGCCCCGGGACTAGCGGGAGGGGGAATGAGCAGTTCTTC.

This chain uses TRBV28 with TRBJ1-5, with D unclear. This CDR3 has 18 amino acids. V lost 2 bases, J lost 3 bases, and 20 bases lay in between. CDR1 is MDHEN and CDR2 is SYDVKM in the germline V gene. Here the CDR3 reads CASSLSIVKEKANQPQHF. CDR3 DNA sequence: TGTGCCAGCAGTTTAAGTATTGTCAAGGAGAAGGCCAATCAGCCCCAGCATTTT.

The chain uses TRBV12-5 and TRBJ1-2; 9 bases line up with TRBD1. Germline lookup yields CDR1 LGHNT and CDR2 FRNRAP. Trimming took 1 base from V and 2 from J; bases not matched to a gene: 5. This CDR3 spans 16 amino acids. CDR3 bases: TGTGCTAGTGGTTTGGGGACAGGGGCACAGAACTATGGCTACACCTTC. Its protein is CASGLGTGAQNYGYTF.

The rearrangement links TRBV6-6 to TRBJ1-2; D gene uncertain. Per the germline V gene, CDR1 is MNHNY and CDR2 is SVGAGI (reference sequence). V was trimmed by 6 bases and J by 4 bases, leaving 15 bases between them. The CDR3 sequence is 14 residues long. This chain's CDR3 is CASRELREAYGYTF. In DNA, the CDR3 is TGTGCCAGCAGGGAGCTGCGAGAAGCCTATGGCTACACCTTC.

The CDR3 region has the DNA TGTGCCAGCAGTCCACGGACTAGCGGGAGGCGGGAGACCCAGTACTTC. The encoded protein is CASSPRTSGRRETQYF. The chain carries TRBV27 and TRBJ2-5, with 14 nucleotides matching TRBD2. This CDR3 spans 16 amino acids. V was clipped by 5 bases and J by 5 bases; unmatched bases: 7. Germline V gene sequence: CDR1 MNHEY, CDR2 SMNVEV (reference sequence).

The rearrangement links TRBV6-5 to TRBJ2-1; 15 positions match TRBD2. Germline loops: CDR1 MNHEY, CDR2 SVGAGI. The CDR3 contains 16 residues. J gave up 14 bases and V 0 bases, and 8 bases lay outside the gene matches. CDR3 residues: CASSYSGLAGGKKKFF. The CDR3 DNA follows: TGTGCCAGCAGTTACTCAGGACTAGCGGGAGGGAAAAAGAAGTTCTTC.

The J gene is TRBJ2-3, the V gene TRBV9, with D possibly TRBD2 on 5 matching bases. V lost 3 bases to trimming and J lost 0 bases, with 8 bases between them. Germline-derived CDR1 and CDR2 are SGDLS and YYNGEE. The CDR3 loop spans 14 amino acids. The CDR3 here is CASSERTSTDTQYF. CDR3 nucleotide sequence: TGTGCCAGCAGCGAAAGGACTAGCACAGATACGCAGTATTTT. The variable domain in full, with the rest retrieved from reference TRBV9 and TRBJ2-3, is DSGVTQTPKHLITATGQRVTLRCSPRSGDLSVYWYQQSLDQGLQFLIQYYNGEERAKGNILERFSAQQFPDLHSELNLSSLELGDSALYFCASSERTSTDTQYFGPGTRLTVL.

The genes are TRBV2 and TRBJ1-1, with TRBD1 matching over 7 bases. Germline values: CDR1 SNHLY, CDR2 FYNNEI. The CDR3 is 15 residues long. The V gene end was trimmed by 6 bases and the J gene end by 6 bases; junction bases not matched to a gene: 13. The CDR3 DNA follows: TGTGCCAGCAGGAAGGAGGCAGGGGGGTTCGCTGAAGCTTTCTTT. This gives the protein CASRKEAGGFAEAFF.

The CDR3 loop is CASSPPEGLGYEQYF. CDR3 DNA sequence: TGTGCCAGCAGCCCCCCGGAGGGTTTAGGTTACGAGCAGTACTTC. The V gene is TRBV7-8, the J gene TRBJ2-7, with a weak D call TRBD2 (6 bases). Trimming took off 5 bases at V and 4 bases at J, with 18 bases between the two ends. Germline loops: CDR1 SGHVS, CDR2 FQNEAQ. The CDR3 has 15 amino acids.

J is TRBJ1-4 and V is TRBV6-1; a weak D match, TRBD1 (6 bases). The V gene's germline CDR1 is MNHNS and CDR2 SASEGT. The CDR3 extends over 18 amino acids. Trimming took 0 bases from V and 1 from J, leaving 15 bases between them. The CDR3 region has the DNA TGTGCCAGCAGTGAAGCGTGGCCGGGGGGCCTAACTAATGAAAAACTGTTTTTT. It is translated as CASSEAWPGGLTNEKLFF.